A single sample is the source of the 12 T cell receptor beta chains below, sequenced in a study of blood T cell repertoires in COVID-19. TCRdb's copy holds only in-frame clones and misses some; the assay was immunoSEQ multiplex PCR. This sample yields around 190,000 clones, of which roughly 76% are seen a single time; 8% to 13% belongs to the top ten. The sequencing sample was made of peripheral blood. These receptors were obtained from a woman aged 35 to 49 with COVID-19, enrolled during active disease.

The chain employs TRBV28 and TRBJ2-1; no firm D call. V was clipped by 2 bases and J by 10 bases, with 6 bases between them. Germline values: CDR1 MDHEN, CDR2 SYDVKM. This CDR3 has 11 amino acids. CDR3 loop: CASSLRREQFF. CDR3 sequence (DNA): TGTGCCAGCAGTTTAAGGCGGGAGCAGTTCTTC.

The V and J genes are TRBV30 and TRBJ1-1; 11 bases map to TRBD1. The length of the CDR3 is 15 residues. CDR1 is GTSNPN, CDR2 SVGIG, per germline (reference sequence). Unmatched junction bases numbered 7, after V lost 2 bases and J lost 5 bases. This chain's CDR3 is CAWSPGTGGWTEAFF. In DNA, the CDR3 is TGTGCCTGGAGTCCCGGGACAGGGGGTTGGACTGAAGCTTTCTTT.

V is TRBV2 and J is TRBJ2-7; 8 bases map to TRBD1. Germline values: CDR1 SNHLY, CDR2 FYNNEI. The J segment lost 7 bases and the V segment lost 6 bases, leaving 11 bases of the junction unmatched. The CDR3 runs 14 residues. CDR3 nucleotides: TGTGCCAGCAGCGTAGAGCAGGGGGCCGGGGAGCAGTACGTC. It is translated as CASSVEQGAGEQYV.

The table lists this clone with a few counts. The rearrangement joins TRBV19 to TRBJ2-3; 9 bases map to TRBD1. The CDR3 consists of 13 residues. From germline, CDR1 is LNHDA and CDR2 SQIVND (reference sequence). V lost 1 base and J lost 11; bases outside the gene matches: 4. CDR3 sequence reads: CASSIAGTGKQYF. The CDR3 coding sequence is TGTGCCAGTAGTATAGCAGGGACAGGGAAGCAGTATTTT.

The chain recombines TRBV19 with TRBJ1-2; the D gene is possibly TRBD1 (5 bases). The CDR3 loop spans 15 amino acids. Germline CDR1 reads LNHDA; CDR2 reads SQIVND (reference sequence). V was shortened by 3 bases and J by 5 bases, with 16 bases between the two germline ends. The CDR3 DNA reads TGTGCCAGTAGTATTCGACAGCAAAATGGGTATGGCTACACCTTC. This encodes CASSIRQQNGYGYTF.

This rearrangement joins TRBV30 to TRBJ2-2; a weak D match, TRBD2 (5 bases). The CDR3 runs 14 residues. V dropped 2 bases and J dropped 6 bases, with 13 bases sitting between them. CDR1 and CDR2 from the germline V gene are GTSNPN and SVGIG (reference sequence). Here the CDR3 DNA reads TGTGCCTGGAGTCGCGGGTCGAGCGCCGGGGAGCTGTTTTTT. Translation: CAWSRGSSAGELFF.

CDR3 sequence (DNA): TGTGCCAGCAGTTTAAGCGGAAATTCACCCCTCCACTTT. This gives the protein CASSLSGNSPLHF. The chain uses TRBV12-3 or TRBV12-4 and TRBJ1-6; D remains ambiguous. The CDR3 extends over 13 amino acids. Trimming took off 2 bases at V and 7 bases at J, with 6 bases between the two ends.

This clone was observed a single time. This chain connects TRBV27 to TRBJ2-2; TRBD1 matches at 8 bases. The CDR3 is 14 residues long. The ends lost 6 bases at V and 4 bases at J; junction bases unmatched: 4. Germline CDR1 is MNHEY and CDR2 is SMNVEV (reference sequence). The CDR3 is CASSGTGLTGELFF. CDR3 sequence (DNA): TGTGCCAGCAGCGGGACAGGCCTCACCGGGGAGCTGTTTTTT.

This clone was seen once. The chain couples TRBV2 to TRBJ2-5, with TRBD2 matching over 8 bases. V shed 8 bases, J shed 2 bases, and the junction held 4 bases outside the gene matches. The CDR3 extends over 13 amino acids. Germline V gene data show CDR1 as SNHLY and CDR2 as FYNNEI. Here the CDR3 DNA reads TGTGCCAGCTTAGGCGGGGGGCAAGAGACCCAGTACTTC. It codes for CASLGGGQETQYF.

The chain has TRBV11-2 and TRBJ2-1; 9 bases fit TRBD1. V lost 6 bases, J lost 2 bases, and 5 bases stayed unmatched. This CDR3 region has 15 residues. Germline CDR1 and CDR2: SGHAT and FQNNGV. The CDR3 DNA sequence: TGTGCCAGCAGGATCGGACAGGGGACCTACAATGAGCAGTTCTTC. This sequence encodes CASRIGQGTYNEQFF.

The rearrangement uses TRBV3-1 (or the pseudogene TRBV3-2) and TRBJ1-1; D not certain. Germline V gene data show CDR1 as LGHDT and CDR2 as YNNKEL (reference sequence). V dropped 5 bases and J dropped 5 bases, with 9 bases sitting between them. The CDR3 covers 12 residues. This CDR3 is CASSYDRTEAFF. In DNA form, the CDR3 reads TGTGCCAGCAGCTACGATCGGACTGAAGCTTTCTTT.

The genes are TRBV28 and TRBJ2-3, with TRBD2 matching 7 bases. The CDR3 loop spans 16 amino acids. The V segment lost 1 base and the J segment 0 bases; nucleotides outside the gene matches: 4. Germline V gene data show CDR1 as MDHEN and CDR2 as SYDVKM. The CDR3 spells CASSLLVSGSTDTQYF. CDR3 nucleotide sequence: TGTGCCAGCAGTTTATTGGTTAGCGGGAGCACAGATACGCAGTATTTT. The full variable domain, its missing parts supplied by reference TRBV28 and TRBJ2-3, is DVKVTQSSRYLVKRTGEKVFLECVQDMDHENMFWYRQDPGLGLRLIYFSYDVKMKEKGDIPEGYSVSREKKERFSLILESASTNQTSMYLCASSLLVSGSTDTQYFGPGTRLTVL.